The 24 T cell receptor beta chains reported below all come from one sample, sequenced in a study of shared clonotypes between healthy human individuals. Clones were sequenced by immunoSEQ multiplex PCR, and TCRdb holds only the in-frame ones, with some missing. This table holds about 2.5 million clones, around 90% found once. The sample consisted of naive CD4+ T cells from PBMCs. Subset indicated: CD45RA+ positively selected. These receptors were obtained from a man younger than 30 in good health. Some clones in this sample may be carry-over from other donors' samples.

The V call is TRBV28, the J call TRBJ2-5; 7 bases fit TRBD2. CDR1 and CDR2 from the germline V gene are MDHEN and SYDVKM. CDR3 length: 13 residues. V was pared by 6 bases and J by 5 bases, with 6 bases of the junction left unmatched. The CDR3 is CASRLGGSETQYF. Written as DNA, the CDR3 is TGTGCCAGCAGGCTGGGGGGGAGTGAGACCCAGTACTTC.

V usage is TRBV5-4 and J usage is TRBJ1-2; no reliable D call. The V gene lost 5 bases and the J gene lost 6 bases, with 8 bases spanning the gap. Germline V gene data show CDR1 as SGHNT and CDR2 as YYREEE (reference sequence). The CDR3 sequence is 11 residues long. The DNA of the CDR3 is TGTGCCAGCAGTTATCCCGATGGCTACACCTTC. It yields the protein CASSYPDGYTF.

This clone came up once. The chain employs TRBV19 and TRBJ2-5; 9 positions agree with TRBD2. With V trimmed by 7 bases and J by 5 bases, 11 bases remained unmatched. This CDR3 is 15 amino acids long. Germline assignment: CDR1 LNHDA and CDR2 SQIVND (reference sequence). CDR3 amino acids: CASTPGGRAYETQYF. CDR3 nucleotide sequence: TGTGCCAGTACCCCGGGCGGGAGGGCCTATGAGACCCAGTACTTC.

The chain joins TRBV7-2 to TRBJ2-7; a weak D match, TRBD1 (5 bases). The CDR3 is 11 residues long. Per germline, CDR1 SGHTA and CDR2 FQGNSA. The V end was cut by 2 bases, the J end by 9 bases, with 8 bases between. The CDR3: CASSLRGAQYF. The CDR3 DNA sequence: TGTGCCAGCAGCTTAAGGGGCGCGCAGTACTTC.

The rearrangement uses TRBV19 and TRBJ1-1; D is undetermined. Germline assignment: CDR1 LNHDA and CDR2 SQIVND (reference sequence). The CDR3 extends over 14 amino acids. The V gene lost 7 bases and the J gene lost 0 bases, with 12 bases spanning the gap. Written as DNA, the CDR3 is TGTGCCAGTACCCCAGGACCTATGAACACTGAAGCTTTCTTT. Protein product: CASTPGPMNTEAFF.

The J gene is TRBJ2-7, the V gene TRBV28; D is perhaps TRBD1 (5 bases). CDR1 and CDR2 (germline): MDHEN, SYDVKM. The CDR3 length is 15 residues. Trimming stripped 3 bases from V and 3 bases from J, with 15 bases between. CDR3: CASSFVTGGLYEQYF. The CDR3 region has the DNA TGTGCCAGCAGTTTCGTAACAGGTGGGCTCTACGAGCAGTACTTC.

Regarding this clone: In the same sample, other DNA sequences code for this CDR3. This sequence joins TRBV28 and TRBJ1-2; the D is unclear. The CDR3 is made up of 13 amino acids. Per the germline V gene, CDR1 is MDHEN and CDR2 is SYDVKM. V was clipped by 3 bases and J by 2 bases, with 7 bases between them. The CDR3, as DNA: TGTGCCAGCAGTTTTGGCACAAACTATGGCTACACCTTC. Amino acid sequence: CASSFGTNYGYTF.

The chain combines TRBV7-3 with TRBJ2-7; D ambiguous. The CDR3 is made up of 13 amino acids. Trimming cost V 3 bases and J 5 bases, with 11 bases left between them. The V gene's germline CDR1 is SGHTA and CDR2 FQGTGA. CDR3 bases: TGTGCCAGCAGCTTGGGTAGGGATGACGAGCAGTACTTC. It codes for CASSLGRDDEQYF.

The V gene is TRBV4-3, the J gene TRBJ2-5; TRBD2 aligns across 9 bases. This CDR3 comprises 15 residues. After removal of 0 bases from V and 11 bases from J, the junction contained 10 bases not matched to a gene. Germline values: CDR1 LGHNA, CDR2 YSLEER. CDR3 in DNA: TGCGCCAGCAGCCAAGACCCGAATAGCGGGGGTGAGCAGTACTTC. Its translation: CASSQDPNSGGEQYF.

This clone was observed a single time. The chain couples TRBV7-9 to TRBJ2-5; TRBD2 matches 7 bases. The CDR3 contains 14 residues. Germline loops: CDR1 SEHNR, CDR2 FQNEAQ (reference sequence). J lost 5 bases, V lost 7 bases, and 10 bases had no gene match. The CDR3 coding sequence is TGTGCCAGCACCCCCGGAACGGGAGGCGAGACCCAGTACTTC. Residues: CASTPGTGGETQYF.

CDR3 region: CASSFIQGPETNEKLFF. CDR3 bases: TGTGCCAGCAGTTTTATCCAGGGGCCCGAAACCAATGAAAAACTGTTTTTT. This chain joins TRBV2 and TRBJ1-4, with D tentatively TRBD1 (6 bases). Per the germline V gene, CDR1 is SNHLY and CDR2 is FYNNEI. CDR3 length: 17 amino acids. V gave up 5 bases and J gave up 5 bases, with 21 bases separating them. The whole variable domain, filled in from reference TRBV2 and TRBJ1-4, reads EPEVTQTPSHQVTQMGQEVILRCVPISNHLYFYWYRQILGQKVEFLVSFYNNEISEKSEIFDDQFSVERPDGSNFTLKIRSTKLEDSAMYFCASSFIQGPETNEKLFFGSGTQLSVL.

Comment on this clone: In the same sample, other DNA sequences code for this CDR3. This rearrangement joins TRBV5-1 to TRBJ2-5, with D perhaps TRBD2 (6 bases). V was shortened by 2 bases and J by 5 bases, with 7 bases between the two germline ends. In germline, CDR1 is SGHRS, CDR2 YFSETQ. This CDR3 comprises 12 residues. The CDR3 here is CASSLRGETQYF. The DNA for the CDR3 is TGCGCCAGCAGCTTACGGGGGGAGACCCAGTACTTC.

This clone was seen just once. V gene TRBV6-1 combines with J gene TRBJ1-2; 7 bases align to TRBD1. V gave up 5 bases and J gave up 6 bases; unmatched junction bases: 6. This CDR3 has 13 amino acids. Germline CDR1 and CDR2: MNHNS and SASEGT. CDR3 coding DNA: TGTGCCAGCAGTTTACAGGGGAAGGATGGCTACACCTTC. Protein product: CASSLQGKDGYTF.

The chain couples TRBV5-6 to TRBJ2-5; 11 positions agree with TRBD2. The V and J ends lost 0 bases and 1 base, in that order; junction bases with no gene match: 2. Germline V gene lookup returns CDR1 SGHDT and CDR2 YYEEEE. The CDR3 runs 16 residues. The CDR3 nucleotides are TGTGCCAGCAGCTTGGTTACTAGCGGGAGCCAAGAGACCCAGTACTTC. Residues: CASSLVTSGSQETQYF.

V usage is TRBV18 and J usage is TRBJ2-2, with 8 positions matching TRBD1. The J segment lost 5 bases and the V segment lost 3 bases, leaving 2 bases of the junction unmatched. Germline V gene data show CDR1 as KGHSH and CDR2 as LQKENI. The length of the CDR3 is 14 residues. CDR3 DNA: TGTGCCAGCTCACCGGACAGGGAAACCGGGGAGCTGTTTTTT. Residues: CASSPDRETGELFF.

A few counts support this clone. Other DNA sequences in this sample translate to the same CDR3. V gene TRBV20-1 combines with J gene TRBJ2-7; D is uncertain. The CDR3 contains 11 residues. Germline V gene lookup returns CDR1 DFQATT and CDR2 SNEGSKA (reference sequence). Trimming pared 1 base from V and 6 bases from J, leaving 7 bases between. CDR3: CSARGPGEQYF. The CDR3 nucleotides read TGCAGTGCTAGAGGGCCTGGCGAGCAGTACTTC.

The chain combines TRBV7-6 with TRBJ2-7, with 8 bases aligning to TRBD1. The CDR3 has 15 residues. Germline trimming cut 4 bases from V and 2 bases from J; bases unmatched to any gene: 7. CDR1 is SGHVS, CDR2 FNYEAQ, per germline. The CDR3 DNA reads as TGTGCCAGCAGCTCCGGACAGGGAATCACCTACGAGCAGTACTTC. This translates into CASSSGQGITYEQYF.

The chain uses TRBV27 and TRBJ2-7; the match to TRBD1 covers 10 bases. CDR3 length: 15 residues. Trimming cost V 6 bases and J 4 bases; bases outside gene matches: 9. Germline CDR1 MNHEY, CDR2 SMNVEV (reference sequence). The DNA of the CDR3 is TGTGCCAGCAGGGGGTTGGGACAGGGGATTTACGAGCAGTACTTC. Translating it yields CASRGLGQGIYEQYF.

The chain is built from TRBV19 and TRBJ2-1; 8 bases align to TRBD1. V dropped 10 bases and J dropped 2; count of bases not matched to a gene: 4. The CDR3 sequence is 13 residues long. Germline V CDR1 and CDR2: LNHDA, SQIVND (reference sequence). Here the CDR3 DNA reads TGTGCCACTCGGACAGGGCCCTACAATGAGCAGTTCTTC. This encodes CATRTGPYNEQFF.

The genes are TRBV6-5 and TRBJ2-2; D unclear. The CDR3 has 16 residues. The germline CDR1 and CDR2 sequences are MNHEY and SVGAGI. The germline V and J ends were trimmed by 1 base and 6 bases, with 15 bases remaining between them. The CDR3 DNA reads TGTGCCAGCAGTTACTGGTCAAGAAAGCATCCCGGGGAGCTGTTTTTT. Translated: CASSYWSRKHPGELFF.

As DNA, the CDR3 is TGTGCCAGCAGCCCAACCCATGTCTCTAAGTCCTACAATGAGCAGTTCTTC. It yields the protein CASSPTHVSKSYNEQFF. The rearrangement joins TRBV5-5 to TRBJ2-1; D is unresolved. V gave up 4 bases and J gave up 1 base, with 18 bases separating them. Germline V lookup: CDR1 SGHKS, CDR2 YYEKEE (reference sequence). The CDR3 sequence is 17 residues long.

The chain is built from TRBV5-1 and TRBJ1-1; D gene uncertain. The V gene's germline CDR1 is SGHRS and CDR2 YFSETQ. The CDR3 loop spans 14 amino acids. Trimming cost V 7 bases and J 5 bases, with 18 bases left between them. In DNA form, the CDR3 reads TGCGCCAGCCGATACATGTATCAGGATACTGAAGCTTTCTTT. It encodes CASRYMYQDTEAFF.

This chain links TRBV30 with TRBJ2-7, with D unresolved. Germline V CDR1 and CDR2: GTSNPN, SVGIG (reference sequence). V dropped 4 bases and J dropped 4 bases, with 8 bases sitting between them. The CDR3 contains 11 residues. The CDR3, as DNA: TGTGCCTGGACCTTAGATTACGAGCAGTACTTC. It translates to CAWTLDYEQYF. Together with reference TRBV30 and TRBJ2-7, the CDR3 gives the full variable domain: SQTIHQWPATLVQPVGSPLSLECTVEGTSNPNLYWYRQAAGRGLQLLFYSVGIGQISSEVPQNLSASRPQDRQFILSSKKLLLSDSGFYLCAWTLDYEQYFGPGTRLTVT.

In its sample, this clone was seen once. The genes are TRBV23-1 and TRBJ2-7; 9 positions match TRBD1. TRBV23-1 is labeled an ORF, and its function is uncertain. J was trimmed by 6 bases and V by 4 bases; bases with no gene match: 16. The CDR3 covers 17 residues. The CDR3 DNA reads TGCGCCAGCAGTCGCATAATCCGGGACAGGGTCGGCGGCGAGCAGTACTTC. Encoded protein: CASSRIIRDRVGGEQYF.